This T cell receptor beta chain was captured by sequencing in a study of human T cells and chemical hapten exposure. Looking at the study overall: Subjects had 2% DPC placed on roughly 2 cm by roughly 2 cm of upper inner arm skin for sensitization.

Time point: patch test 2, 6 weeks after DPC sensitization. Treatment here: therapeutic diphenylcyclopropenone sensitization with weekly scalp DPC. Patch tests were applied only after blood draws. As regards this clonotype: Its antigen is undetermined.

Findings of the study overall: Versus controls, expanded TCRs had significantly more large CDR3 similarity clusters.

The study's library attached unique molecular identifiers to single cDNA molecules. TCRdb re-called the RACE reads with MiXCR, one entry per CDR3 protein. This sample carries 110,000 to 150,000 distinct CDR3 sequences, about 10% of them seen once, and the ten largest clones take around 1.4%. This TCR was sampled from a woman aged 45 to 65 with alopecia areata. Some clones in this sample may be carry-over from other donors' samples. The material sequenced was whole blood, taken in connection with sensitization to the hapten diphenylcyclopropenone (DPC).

CDR3 residues: CAISGGGGSSHYGYTF. The CDR3, as DNA: TGTGCCATCAGTGGAGGGGGGGGCAGCTCACACTATGGCTACACCTTC. The V and J genes are TRBV10-3 and TRBJ1-2; the D gene is possibly TRBD1 (6 bases). Trimming removed 4 bases from V and 3 bases from J, with 18 bases in between. The CDR3 contains 16 residues. CDR1 is ENHRY, CDR2 SYGVKD, per germline.